This T cell receptor (beta chain) was obtained from a study of blood T cell repertoires in COVID-19. About the study: In each case, the material was cDNA or gDNA derived from T cells, B-cell-depleted T cells, or PBMCs.

V shed 3 bases and J 8 bases; nucleotides not matched to a gene: 6. The CDR3 sequence is 13 residues long. In germline, CDR1 is MDHEN, CDR2 SYDVKM. Under the authors' procedure: Reference gene primer amplification gave estimated nucleated cell counts. Sequencing used immunoSEQ multiplex PCR; TCRdb keeps in-frame clones, though not all of them. For V, J and clone size, that table is used; D and trimming come from the DNA. The sample carries 200,000 to 250,000 clones, approximately 80% recorded once. This chain uses TRBV28 with TRBJ1-2; 7 bases map to TRBD1. The sequence derives from a woman of 80 years or more with COVID-19, enrolled during active disease. Sequencing used peripheral blood. This CDR3 reads CASSLRQGRGYTF. The DNA of the CDR3 is TGTGCCAGCAGTTTGCGACAGGGCAGAGGCTACACCTTC.